The clone carrying this T cell receptor beta chain was seen once. These data are taken from a study of blood T cell repertoires in COVID-19. Study details: Nucleic acid was either cDNA or gDNA, and it came from T cells, B-cell-depleted T cells, or PBMCs.

CDR3 length: 16 amino acids. V was trimmed by 0 bases and J by 6 bases, leaving 16 bases between them. Per germline, CDR1 SGHDT and CDR2 YYEEEE. In the original analysis: By means of reference gene primer amplification, nucleated cell counts were estimated. Sequenced by immunoSEQ multiplex PCR; TCRdb stores in-frame clones only, minus some. V and J calls and clone size are as listed in that table; D and trimming were resolved from the DNA. The table shows 150,000 or so clones, with 87% occurring only once. Specimen: peripheral blood. The V gene is TRBV5-6, the J gene TRBJ2-1, with D possibly being TRBD1 (5 bases). This receptor was taken from a human donor in a cohort sampled during active COVID-19. CDR3 region: CASSLESGARVNEQFF. The CDR3 coding sequence is TGTGCCAGCAGCTTGGAATCGGGTGCCAGGGTCAATGAGCAGTTCTTC.